The 23 T cell receptor beta chains given below trace back to one sample, sequenced in a study of blood T cell repertoires in COVID-19. Profiling relied on immunoSEQ multiplex PCR, and the TCRdb table lists in-frame clones only, not all of them. The data contain 200,000 to 300,000 clones, 70% to 90% of them singletons. The specimen sequenced was peripheral blood. These receptors were obtained from a woman aged 60-75 years with active or convalescent COVID-19.

This clone was recorded only once. The V call is TRBV15, the J call TRBJ2-5, with D possibly matching TRBD2 (6 bases). This CDR3 contains 16 residues. Germline V gene lookup returns CDR1 LNHNV and CDR2 YYDKDF (reference sequence). Deletions cut 0 bases from V and 5 bases from J, with 16 bases between. The CDR3 here is CATSRDSGVRTETQYF. Here the CDR3 DNA reads TGTGCCACCAGCAGAGATTCGGGGGTCCGGACGGAGACCCAGTACTTC.

This clone has more than one count but fewer than ten. J is TRBJ2-1 and V is TRBV3-1 (or the pseudogene TRBV3-2), with D unclear. V was trimmed by 1 base and J by 11 bases, leaving 12 bases between them. The CDR3 is 13 residues long. Looked up from germline, CDR1 is LGHDT and CDR2 is YNNKEL (reference sequence). The CDR3 nucleotides are TGTGCCAGCAGCCAAGTCCTGGCATCCAAGCAGTTCTTC. The encoded protein is CASSQVLASKQFF.

This clone was observed a handful of times. V is TRBV11-2 and J is TRBJ2-3; D possibly corresponds to TRBD1 (6 bases). V was shortened by 1 base and J by 0 bases, with 20 bases between the two germline ends. The CDR3 runs 19 residues. The V gene's germline CDR1 is SGHAT and CDR2 FQNNGV. CDR3 in DNA: TGTGCCAGCAGCTTAGGCCAACAGGGATTCCTTGCTAGCACAGATACGCAGTATTTT. This sequence encodes CASSLGQQGFLASTDTQYF. Together with reference TRBV11-2 and TRBJ2-3, the CDR3 gives the full variable domain: EAGVAQSPRYKIIEKRQSVAFWCNPISGHATLYWYQQILGQGPKLLIQFQNNGVVDDSQLPKDRFSAERLKGVDSTLKIQPAKLEDSAVYLCASSLGQQGFLASTDTQYFGPGTRLTVL.

The chain recombines TRBV29-1 with TRBJ2-3; 9 bases fit TRBD2. The V gene's germline CDR1 is SQVTM and CDR2 ANQGSEA. The CDR3 totals 15 residues. After removal of 4 bases from V and 2 bases from J, the junction contained 7 bases not matched to a gene. In DNA form, the CDR3 reads TGCAGCGTTGCCTATAGCGGGAGAGTCACAGATACGCAGTATTTT. Protein product: CSVAYSGRVTDTQYF.

The chain links TRBV19 to TRBJ1-2; a weak D match, TRBD1 (6 bases). Germline V lookup: CDR1 LNHDA, CDR2 SQIVND (reference sequence). CDR3 length: 12 amino acids. V was pared by 4 bases and J by 8 bases, with 11 bases between. The CDR3 DNA reads TGTGCCAGTAGTAGGACAGAGTGGGGCTACACCTTC. As protein: CASSRTEWGYTF.

The chain carries TRBV9 and TRBJ2-7; perhaps TRBD2 as D (5 bases). The CDR3 sequence is 16 residues long. Germline V gene sequence: CDR1 SGDLS, CDR2 YYNGEE. V was pared by 0 bases and J by 2 bases, with 15 bases between. The CDR3 sequence is CASSVGGQAAAYEQYF. The CDR3 bases are TGTGCCAGCAGCGTAGGAGGGCAAGCGGCCGCCTACGAGCAGTACTTC.

V gene TRBV6-4 combines with J gene TRBJ1-5; D is possibly TRBD1 (6 bases). The CDR3 is 14 amino acids. V was shortened by 0 bases and J by 5 bases, with 8 bases between the two germline ends. Looked up from germline, CDR1 is MRHNA and CDR2 is SNTAGT. The CDR3 coding sequence is TGTGCCAGCAGTGACTCGGCAGGGGATCAGCCCCAGCATTTT. It encodes CASSDSAGDQPQHF.

The CDR3: CSVAGTSGREGLFF. As DNA, the CDR3 is TGCAGCGTAGCCGGGACTAGCGGGCGGGAGGGGCTGTTTTTT. The chain couples TRBV29-1 to TRBJ2-2; 12 bases map to TRBD2. CDR1 is SQVTM, CDR2 ANQGSEA, per germline. With 6 bases clipped from V and 13 bases from J, the junction kept 12 bases outside the gene matches. The CDR3 runs to 14 residues.

This clone was found a few times. This rearrangement joins TRBV4-1 to TRBJ2-3; 9 bases match TRBD2. Trimming at V came to 4 bases and at J to 1 base, leaving 9 bases not matched to a gene. This CDR3 is built from 17 residues. Germline V gives CDR1 MGHRA, CDR2 YSYEKL. The CDR3 region has the DNA TGCGCCAGCAGCCTACAGCGGGGGGCACTTGGCACAGATACGCAGTATTTT. It codes for CASSLQRGALGTDTQYF.

The J gene is TRBJ1-2, the V gene TRBV7-2; 8 nucleotides agree with TRBD1. The germline gives CDR1 SGHTA, CDR2 FQGNSA. Unmatched junction bases numbered 5, after V lost 1 base and J lost 4 bases. The CDR3 covers 15 residues. CDR3 bases: TGTGCCAGCAGCTTAGGACAGGGGCCAGCCTATGGCTACACCTTC. Translated: CASSLGQGPAYGYTF.

This chain joins TRBV7-8 and TRBJ2-3, with TRBD2 matching 14 bases. CDR1 is SGHVS, CDR2 FQNEAQ, per germline. V gave up 4 bases and J gave up 6 bases; unmatched junction bases: 6. The CDR3 contains 16 residues. The CDR3, as DNA: TGTGCCAGCAGCTGGACTAGCGGGGGGCTTGGCGATACGCAGTATTTT. Amino acids: CASSWTSGGLGDTQYF.

V is TRBV30 and J is TRBJ2-1; D remains ambiguous. V was clipped by 3 bases and J by 8 bases, with 11 bases between them. Germline V CDR1 and CDR2: GTSNPN, SVGIG (reference sequence). This CDR3 is 12 amino acids long. The CDR3 DNA reads TGTGCCTGGAGCGAGATAGTTGATGAGCAGTTCTTC. Translating it yields CAWSEIVDEQFF.

The chain carries TRBV18 and TRBJ1-5; D might be TRBD1 (5 bases). CDR3 size: 14 residues. The germline gives CDR1 KGHSH, CDR2 LQKENI. Trimming took 3 bases from V and 5 from J, leaving 11 bases between them. For the CDR3, the DNA is TGTGCCAGCTCACCCACCCCGGGGGATCAGCCCCAGCATTTT. It is translated as CASSPTPGDQPQHF.

CDR3 protein: CASSYRTGTTEAFF. CDR3 sequence (DNA): TGTGCCAGCAGTTACAGGACAGGGACCACTGAAGCTTTCTTT. This chain uses TRBV6-5 with TRBJ1-1; 8 bases align to TRBD1. Germline loops: CDR1 MNHEY, CDR2 SVGAGI. With 2 bases clipped from V and 4 bases from J, the junction kept 3 bases outside the gene matches. The CDR3 totals 14 residues.

The chain carries TRBV5-1 and TRBJ2-1, with 10 bases identical to TRBD1. V trimming: 2 bases; J trimming: 8 bases; junction bases outside the gene matches: 7. The CDR3 spans 15 residues. In germline, CDR1 is SGHRS, CDR2 YFSETQ. CDR3 protein: CASSFRDRGYDEQFF. As DNA, the CDR3 is TGCGCCAGCAGCTTCCGGGACAGGGGATACGATGAGCAGTTCTTC.

This clone appeared a few times. The DNA for the CDR3 is TGTGCCAGCAGTTTCCGGGGGTACGGGGAGCTGTTTTTT. Translated, it gives CASSFRGYGELFF. This sequence joins TRBV12-3 or TRBV12-4 and TRBJ2-2; D perhaps matches TRBD2 (6 bases). The CDR3 covers 13 residues. The V end lost 3 bases, the J end lost 7 bases, and 9 bases lay between the germline ends.

The chain joins TRBV7-3 to TRBJ1-1; tentative D call: TRBD1 (5 bases). The CDR3 extends over 15 amino acids. V lost 2 bases and J lost 2, with 12 bases in between. Germline values: CDR1 SGHTA, CDR2 FQGTGA. Here the CDR3 DNA reads TGTGCCAGCAGCTTATCCCCCCAGGGAAACACTGAAGCTTTCTTT. Its translation: CASSLSPQGNTEAFF.

On this clone: One junction end disagrees with the germline gene, perhaps due to a read error. V is TRBV2 and J is TRBJ1-1, with D perhaps matching TRBD1 (6 bases). This CDR3 has 14 amino acids. Germline CDR1 reads SNHLY; CDR2 reads FYNNEI. The CDR3 bases are TGTGCCAGCAGGGAAGAGGACAGCTACACTGAAGCTTTCTTT. Protein: CASREEDSYTEAFF.

The chain employs TRBV5-6 and TRBJ1-4; TRBD1 might be the D (5 bases). Germline CDR1 and CDR2: SGHDT and YYEEEE. Trimming shortened V by 4 bases and J by 8 bases, and 27 bases separated the two germline ends. The CDR3 has 18 amino acids. The CDR3 coding sequence is TGTGCCAGCAGCCTGCAGGGATCTTGGGGAAATAGAGTAGAAAAACTGTTTTTT. It yields the protein CASSLQGSWGNRVEKLFF.

This chain connects TRBV27 to TRBJ1-2, with 10 bases matching TRBD1. The ends lost 2 bases at V and 7 bases at J; junction bases unmatched: 1. Germline lookup yields CDR1 MNHEY and CDR2 SMNVEV (reference sequence). The CDR3 has 13 amino acids. The CDR3 sequence is CASSLGTGVGYTF. DNA of the CDR3: TGTGCCAGCAGTTTAGGGACAGGGGTTGGCTACACCTTC.

The chain links TRBV28 to TRBJ2-3; D is perhaps TRBD1 (5 bases). V was shortened by 4 bases and J by 6 bases, with 8 bases between the two germline ends. The CDR3 is 12 amino acids. Germline CDR1 is MDHEN and CDR2 is SYDVKM. DNA for the CDR3: TGTGCCAGCAGTTATTGGGGCGATACGCAGTATTTT. Protein product: CASSYWGDTQYF.

The genes are TRBV6-5 and TRBJ2-5; tentative D call: TRBD1 (6 bases). Trimming pared 7 bases from V and 2 bases from J, leaving 11 bases between. Germline CDR1 and CDR2: MNHEY and SVGAGI. The CDR3 runs to 13 residues. CDR3 coding DNA: TGTGCCAGCACAGGACAGAATCAAGAGACCCAGTACTTC. Residues: CASTGQNQETQYF.

The V gene is TRBV7-9, the J gene TRBJ2-1; 8 nucleotides align to TRBD2. Looked up from germline, CDR1 is SEHNR and CDR2 is FQNEAQ (reference sequence). The CDR3 runs to 17 residues. Trimming took 2 bases from V and 1 from J; bases not matched to a gene: 7. CDR3 residues: CASSLRASGRSYNEQFF. The CDR3 nucleotides are TGTGCCAGCAGCTTACGGGCGAGCGGGAGATCCTACAATGAGCAGTTCTTC.